The rows below give T cell receptor beta chains drawn from one sample of a study of liver allograft versus peripheral blood T cells. TCRdb reanalysed the reads using MiXCR and keeps one entry per CDR3 protein. The sample has 10,000 to 14,000 distinct CDR3 sequences; around 23% are singletons. Receptors were obtained from a human patient who had a liver transplant. Certain T cells may be donor cells from the graft. CDR3s include the opening cysteine and the closing phenylalanine or tryptophan. The D gene is left open where the match is weak. Rows give clone size only sometimes, using once, few, many, or a class for an expanded clone.

>TRBJ1-5|medium-sized|TRBD1|TRBV19|15
TGTGCCAGTACCCCAGGGGGCTCGGGCAATCAGCCCCAGCATTTT
CASTPGGSGNQPQHF
>TRBJ1-4|.|.|TRBV12-3/TRBV12-4|13
TGTGCCAGCAGTTTAGTCCGAAACGAAAAACTGTTTTTT
CASSLVRNEKLFF
>TRBJ2-7|few|.|TRBV11-2|14
TGTGCCAGCAGCTCCCCAGGCCGCGTCTACGAGCAGTACTTC
CASSSPGRVYEQYF
>TRBJ2-7|.|.|TRBV28|12
TGTGCCAGCAGTTTACCCTGGAGGGAGCAGTACTTC
CASSLPWREQYF
>TRBJ1-4|.|.|TRBV7-9|17
TGTGCCAGCAGCTTCGAACGGTCCTTCTCAACTAATGAAAAACTGTTTTTT
CASSFERSFSTNEKLFF
>TRBJ1-2|medium-sized|.|TRBV6-6|14
TGTGCCAGCCGCACCGCGGGGGCCATCTATGGCTACACCTTC
CASRTAGAIYGYTF
>TRBJ1-5|.|TRBD1|TRBV6-1|19
TGTGCCAGCAGTGAACGTGGGACAGGAGGTGGGTATAGCAATCAGCCCCAGCATTTT
CASSERGTGGGYSNQPQHF
>TRBJ1-2|medium-sized|.|TRBV6-2/TRBV6-3|14
TGTGCCAGCAGTTACAGTAGGGGATACTATGGCTACACCTTC
CASSYSRGYYGYTF
>TRBJ2-7|.|.|TRBV20-1|12
TGCAGTGCTGTGACACACACCTACGAGCAGTACTTC
CSAVTHTYEQYF
>TRBJ1-2|medium-sized|.|TRBV19|16
TGTGCCAGTTTCCCGCAACCCGGGGGTTGGAGCTATGGCTACACCTTC
CASFPQPGGWSYGYTF
>TRBJ1-5|.|.|TRBV15|15
TGTGCCACCAGCAGAGAAAGGCTAACGGGTCAGCCCCAGCATTTT
CATSRERLTGQPQHF
>TRBJ1-2|few|TRBD1|TRBV24-1|13
TGTGCCACCAGTGTCGAGGGGGGGGGGACAGTCCCTTTC
CATSVEGGGTVPF
>TRBJ1-6|few|.|TRBV28|12
TGTGCCAGCAGTTTGAATAATTCACCCCTCCACTTT
CASSLNNSPLHF
>TRBJ2-7|medium-sized|TRBD1|TRBV10-3|13
TGTGCCATCGCGGGGACAGGGGGCGGCGAGCAGTACTTC
CAIAGTGGGEQYF
>TRBJ1-1|medium-sized|.|TRBV29-1|14
TGCAGCGTTGACTTCAGGGTGAAGAACACTGAAGCTTTCTTT
CSVDFRVKNTEAFF
>TRBJ1-2|medium-sized|.|TRBV30|14
TGTGCCTGGAGTGTGGGGCAGGGCCTCTATGGCTACACCTTC
CAWSVGQGLYGYTF
>TRBJ1-5|few|.|TRBV30|14
TGTGCCTGGAGTGAACAGGGAGCGGGGCAGCCCCAGCATTTT
CAWSEQGAGQPQHF
>TRBJ1-4|medium-sized|.|TRBV18|17
TGTGCCAGCTCACCACTGGGCGGGGGTTCGGCTAATGAAAAACTGTTTTTT
CASSPLGGGSANEKLFF
>TRBJ2-7|.|.|TRBV28|12
TGTGCCAGCAGTTGGGGGTCCTACGAGCAGTACTTC
CASSWGSYEQYF
>TRBJ2-7|.|TRBD2|TRBV6-5|16
TGTGCCAGCAGTTACCGACCGGGACTAGCGGGAAGCGAGCAGTACTTC
CASSYRPGLAGSEQYF
>TRBJ1-2|.|TRBD1|TRBV6-5|18
TGTGCCAGCAGTTTACATGTGGCGGGACAGGGGGCTTTCTATGGCTACACCTTC
CASSLHVAGQGAFYGYTF
>TRBJ2-7|.|TRBD2|TRBV20-1|13
TGCAGTGCTCACGGGGGGGGCAGGTACGAGCAGTACTTC
CSAHGGGRYEQYF
>TRBJ1-5|medium-sized|.|TRBV6-1|11
TGTGCCAGCAGTGACTGGCAGCCCCAGCATTTT
CASSDWQPQHF
>TRBJ1-1|medium-sized|.|TRBV18|12
TGTGCCAGCTCACCCGGTCCCACTGAAGCTTTCTTT
CASSPGPTEAFF
>TRBJ1-2|.|.|TRBV14|14
TGTGCCAGCGGCCAAGTTATGCAGGGCGATGGCTACACCTTC
CASGQVMQGDGYTF
>TRBJ1-2|medium-sized|.|TRBV10-3|12
TGTGCCATCAGTGAGCGTAACTATGGCTACACCTTC
CAISERNYGYTF
>TRBJ1-5|.|.|TRBV27|15
TGTGCCAGCAGTCTTACAAGGGGATTCAATCAGCCCCAGCATTTT
CASSLTRGFNQPQHF
>TRBJ1-5|medium-sized|.|TRBV10-3|13
TGTGCCATCACTGTTGACGGGAATCAGCCCCAGCATTTT
CAITVDGNQPQHF
>TRBJ2-3|.|TRBD2|TRBV30|17
TGTGCCTGGAGCCTGGGACTAGCGGGGGGCGCCACAGATACGCAGTATTTT
CAWSLGLAGGATDTQYF
>TRBJ2-7|medium-sized|.|TRBV10-3|13
TGTGCCATCAGTCGGGACCTCACCTACGAGCAGTACTTC
CAISRDLTYEQYF
>TRBJ1-5|.|TRBD1|TRBV7-2|15
TGTGCCAGCAGCTTCTCCGGGACAGGGCGTCAGCCCCAGCATTTT
CASSFSGTGRQPQHF
>TRBJ1-2|medium-sized|TRBD1|TRBV6-5|15
TGTGCCAGCAGTCCATGGGACAGGGTCGAGTCTGGCTACACCTTC
CASSPWDRVESGYTF
>TRBJ2-1|.|.|TRBV24-1|16
TGTGCCACCAGTTCCCCGGACTATCTCTCCTACAATGAGCAGTTCTTC
CATSSPDYLSYNEQFF
>TRBJ2-7|.|TRBD2|TRBV6-2/TRBV6-3|18
TGTGCCAGCAGACCGGAATCCAGACTAGCGGGAGGGTCCTACGAGCAGTACTTC
CASRPESRLAGGSYEQYF
>TRBJ2-2|medium-sized|.|TRBV7-2|16
TGTGCCAGCAGCTACTGGGGCTTCCTAAGCACCGGGGAGCTGTTTTTT
CASSYWGFLSTGELFF
>TRBJ2-7|.|.|TRBV19|20
TGTGCCAGTAGTCGGACCGGGCCCGATTTTAGAAGCCCTGGTCGTCGTGTGCAGTACTTC
CASSRTGPDFRSPGRRVQYF
>TRBJ1-3|.|.|TRBV5-5|16
TGTGCCAGCAGCTTTCTGGTCCGGGGAGTGGGAAACACCATATATTTT
CASSFLVRGVGNTIYF